This entry lists 3 T cell receptor beta chains sequenced from one sample in a study of cytomegalovirus exposure and HLA in healthy donors. The PCR employed 60 Vbeta primers together with 13 Jbeta primers. Some clones are missing from TCRdb's copy, which holds only in-frame ones; the method was immunoSEQ multiplex PCR. The data show approximately 140,000 clones, 65% to 85% seen once. The source material was PBMCs. The origin of the receptors is a woman between 18 and 29 years old in good health and CMV-seronegative.

The V call is TRBV30, the J call TRBJ1-4, with D unresolved. V dropped 8 bases and J dropped 2 bases, with 9 bases sitting between them. CDR3 size: 12 residues. CDR1 is GTSNPN and CDR2 is SVGIG in the germline V gene (reference sequence). CDR3 coding DNA: TGTGCCCTACGCCGTACTAATGAAAAACTGTTTTTT. Translating gives CALRRTNEKLFF. Drawing the rest from reference TRBV30 and TRBJ1-4, the complete variable domain is SQTIHQWPATLVQPVGSPLSLECTVEGTSNPNLYWYRQAAGRGLQLLFYSVGIGQISSEVPQNLSASRPQDRQFILSSKKLLLSDSGFYLCALRRTNEKLFFGSGTQLSVL.

The rearrangement joins TRBV6-5 to TRBJ1-4; 7 bases agree with TRBD1. V lost 6 bases, J lost 2 bases, and 3 bases stayed unmatched. The germline V gene has CDR1 MNHEY and CDR2 SVGAGI. The CDR3 loop spans 14 amino acids. CDR3 nucleotides: TGTGCCAGCAGGACACAGGGGACTAATGAAAAACTGTTTTTT. Protein sequence: CASRTQGTNEKLFF.

The chain couples TRBV19 to TRBJ2-3, with D possibly TRBD2 on 5 matching bases. This CDR3 spans 17 amino acids. CDR1 is LNHDA, CDR2 SQIVND, per germline (reference sequence). Trimming stripped 3 bases from V and 0 bases from J, with 16 bases between. The CDR3 sequence: CASSMSLGESSTDTQYF. For the CDR3, the DNA is TGTGCCAGTAGTATGAGTCTCGGGGAGTCGAGCACAGATACGCAGTATTTT.